The 11 T cell receptor beta chains presented below share a single source sample, sequenced in a study of OX40 agonist ivuxolimab in advanced cancers. Data came from immunoSEQ multiplex PCR; TCRdb stores just in-frame clones and leaves some out. Of roughly 80,000 clones listed, around 80% are singletons. The sample here was CD4+ or CD8+ T cells sorted from blood, taken in a trial of the OX40 agonist ivuxolimab. Receptor source: an adult with an advanced solid tumor such as melanoma, head and neck, liver or kidney cancer.

This chain links TRBV6-5 with TRBJ2-7; a possible D gene is TRBD2 (6 bases). V was trimmed by 6 bases and J by 2 bases, leaving 14 bases between them. CDR1 is MNHEY and CDR2 is SVGAGI in the germline V gene. The CDR3 is made up of 14 amino acids. CDR3 residues: CASSLAGITYEQYF. CDR3 sequence (DNA): TGTGCCAGCAGCCTGGCGGGGATAACCTACGAGCAGTACTTC.

This clone has a handful of counts. The chain couples TRBV19 to TRBJ1-3, with D unclear. The CDR3 covers 15 residues. V was shortened by 1 base and J by 8 bases, with 15 bases between the two germline ends. Germline V CDR1 and CDR2: LNHDA, SQIVND (reference sequence). The CDR3 region is CASSIGRWSGDTIYF. CDR3 in DNA: TGTGCCAGTAGTATAGGCCGGTGGAGTGGCGACACCATATATTTT.

The J gene is TRBJ2-1, the V gene TRBV28; D gene uncertain. V was cut by 11 bases and J by 5 bases, with 7 bases left in between. Per the germline V gene, CDR1 is MDHEN and CDR2 is SYDVKM. The CDR3 covers 10 residues. The CDR3 sequence: CAAQNNEQFF. In nucleotides, the CDR3 is TGTGCCGCTCAAAACAATGAGCAGTTCTTC.

The chain has TRBV7-9 and TRBJ2-7, with D hard to call. Germline V CDR1 and CDR2: SEHNR, FQNEAQ (reference sequence). V was pared by 5 bases and J by 9 bases, with 17 bases between. The CDR3 extends over 13 amino acids. The CDR3 DNA follows: TGTGCCAGCAGCCCGAATCCCCGCGGACGGCAGTACTTC. Its protein product is CASSPNPRGRQYF.

The chain links TRBV11-2 to TRBJ2-1; possibly TRBD1 for D (5 bases). With 1 base removed from V and 8 bases from J, the gap between germline ends came to 9 bases. Germline lookup yields CDR1 SGHAT and CDR2 FQNNGV. CDR3 length: 13 amino acids. CDR3 nucleotides: TGTGCCAGCAGCTTAGCCAGGGAAGATGAGCAGTTCTTC. This codes for CASSLAREDEQFF.

The V call is TRBV5-4, the J call TRBJ2-1, with D possibly TRBD2 on 5 matching bases. CDR1 is SGHNT, CDR2 YYREEE, per germline (reference sequence). V lost 0 bases to trimming and J lost 8 bases, with 15 bases between them. The CDR3 sequence is 15 residues long. DNA for the CDR3: TGTGCCAGCAGCTTGGGCCGGGAAGTAAACCATGAGCAGTTCTTC. Encoded protein: CASSLGREVNHEQFF.

The chain is built from TRBV10-2 and TRBJ2-3, with 7 bases fitting TRBD2. This CDR3 has 16 residues. CDR1 is WSHSY and CDR2 is SAAADI in the germline V gene. The V and J ends lost 6 bases and 3 bases, in that order; junction bases with no gene match: 12. CDR3 nucleotides: TGCGCCAGCAGCCCCGGCGGCCTAGCGGTAACAGATACGCAGTATTTT. Translated, it gives CASSPGGLAVTDTQYF.

The chain is built from TRBV18 and TRBJ2-2; D unresolved. Germline V gene data show CDR1 as KGHSH and CDR2 as LQKENI. The CDR3 totals 16 residues. The ends were cut back, 5 bases at V and 2 bases at J, with 15 bases in the middle. This CDR3 reads CASSIPLWPNTGELFF. CDR3 DNA sequence: TGTGCCAGCTCAATACCCCTATGGCCCAACACCGGGGAGCTGTTTTTT.

V gene TRBV2 combines with J gene TRBJ2-7, with a tentative D call TRBD1 (6 bases). V was cut by 4 bases and J by 0 bases, with 16 bases left in between. Germline CDR1 is SNHLY and CDR2 is FYNNEI. The length of the CDR3 is 16 residues. The CDR3 nucleotides are TGTGCCAGCAGTGGGGTTGGCAGGGGATACTCCTACGAGCAGTACTTC. Protein: CASSGVGRGYSYEQYF.

V usage is TRBV5-1 and J usage is TRBJ2-5; 9 nucleotides line up with TRBD2. The CDR3 has 16 amino acids. After removal of 0 bases from V and 1 base from J, the junction contained 4 bases not matched to a gene. Germline V gene data show CDR1 as SGHRS and CDR2 as YFSETQ. CDR3 residues: CASSLDPAGGQETQYF. As DNA, the CDR3 is TGCGCCAGCAGCTTGGATCCAGCGGGGGGCCAAGAGACCCAGTACTTC. The full variable domain, completed using reference TRBV5-1 and TRBJ2-5, is KAGVTQTPRYLIKTRGQQVTLSCSPISGHRSVSWYQQTPGQGLQFLFEYFSETQRNKGNFPGRFSGRQFSNSRSEMNVSTLELGDSALYLCASSLDPAGGQETQYFGPGTRLLVL.

The rearrangement uses TRBV5-1 and TRBJ2-3; D may be TRBD1 or TRBD2 (5 bases each). CDR1 and CDR2 from the germline V gene are SGHRS and YFSETQ. V was shortened by 0 bases and J by 6 bases, with 14 bases between the two germline ends. CDR3 size: 15 residues. CDR3 nucleotide sequence: TGCGCCAGCAGCTTGGTGGCAGGGAGCTCGGATACGCAGTATTTT. It codes for CASSLVAGSSDTQYF.